This TCR beta chain was captured by sequencing in a study of OX40 agonist ivuxolimab in advanced cancers. This clone was detected a few times. The method was immunoSEQ multiplex PCR; TCRdb's version includes in-frame clones alone and lacks a portion of them. The sample lists approximately 62,000 clones; 70% to 90% were seen once. V gave up 3 bases and J gave up 1 base, with 6 bases separating them. The CDR3 sequence is 13 residues long. The V gene's germline CDR1 is SGHNT and CDR2 YENEEA. The chain employs TRBV11-3 and TRBJ1-1; no firm D call. The TCR comes from an adult with an advanced solid tumor such as melanoma, head and neck, liver or kidney cancer. Sample: CD4+ or CD8+ T cells sorted from blood, taken in a trial of the OX40 agonist ivuxolimab. CDR3: CASSFDTNTEAFF. CDR3 coding DNA: TGTGCCAGCAGCTTTGACACGAACACTGAAGCTTTCTTT.